These 29 T cell receptor beta chains came from one sample sequenced in a study of blood T cell repertoires in COVID-19. Measured with immunoSEQ multiplex PCR; TCRdb has only the in-frame clones, and not every one. The sample includes roughly 72,000 clones, roughly 87% seen only once; the top ten take roughly an eighth. The sequenced sample consisted of peripheral blood. The receptors shown here come from an elderly woman with acute or convalescent COVID-19.

The V gene is TRBV29-1, the J gene TRBJ1-2; 8 positions match TRBD1. Losses at the gene ends were 5 bases for V and 7 bases for J; bases not matched to a gene: 15. Germline assignment: CDR1 SQVTM and CDR2 ANQGSEA. There are 15 residues in the CDR3. For the CDR3, the DNA is TGCAGCGTTCACTCCTTTGGGACAGGAAGAGGTGGCTACACCTTC. It encodes CSVHSFGTGRGGYTF.

The chain combines TRBV7-2 with TRBJ2-7; 13 positions agree with TRBD2. Germline V gives CDR1 SGHTA, CDR2 FQGNSA. The CDR3 runs to 19 residues. Trimming removed 1 base from V and 3 bases from J; junction bases left unmatched: 12. CDR3 residues: CASSLDILAGGPRCYEQYF. The CDR3, as DNA: TGTGCCAGCAGCTTAGATATACTAGCGGGAGGGCCGAGGTGCTACGAGCAGTACTTC.

This chain links TRBV6-5 with TRBJ2-5, with 8 positions matching TRBD2. Per germline, CDR1 MNHEY and CDR2 SVGAGI. V lost 5 bases to trimming and J lost 2 bases; unmatched junction nucleotides: 4. CDR3 size: 14 residues. CDR3 nucleotide sequence: TGTGCCAGCAGTCAGGGACTAGGGCAAGAGACCCAGTACTTC. It yields the protein CASSQGLGQETQYF.

The chain employs TRBV19 and TRBJ1-5; the D gene is possibly TRBD1 (5 bases). This CDR3 region has 14 residues. Trimming stripped 3 bases from V and 4 bases from J, with 10 bases between. Germline V gene data show CDR1 as LNHDA and CDR2 as SQIVND (reference sequence). DNA of the CDR3: TGTGCCAGTAGTATGGGGCCGAATAATCAGCCCCAGCATTTT. Protein: CASSMGPNNQPQHF.

This chain uses TRBV24-1 with TRBJ1-2; 8 positions agree with TRBD1. CDR3 size: 15 residues. Losses at the gene ends were 2 bases for V and 8 bases for J; bases not matched to a gene: 9. CDR1 and CDR2 (germline): KGHDR, SFDVKD. CDR3 DNA sequence: TGTGCCACCAGTGATTCCTGGACAGGGACAGGCGGCTACACCTTC. Its protein is CATSDSWTGTGGYTF.

This clone was found a few times. The chain uses TRBV29-1 and TRBJ2-6; 8 bases are shared with TRBD1. The CDR3 sequence is 15 residues long. The V gene's germline CDR1 is SQVTM and CDR2 ANQGSEA. V lost 5 bases, J lost 1 base, and 4 bases stayed unmatched. The CDR3 sequence: CSVQGAGSGANVLTF. The CDR3 bases are TGCAGCGTTCAGGGGGCGGGGTCTGGGGCCAACGTCCTGACTTTC.

The rearrangement links TRBV6-2 or TRBV6-3 to TRBJ2-7, with a weak D call TRBD1 (5 bases). The CDR3 runs to 11 residues. V was clipped by 3 bases and J by 6 bases, with 6 bases between them. CDR1 is MNHEY and CDR2 is SVGEGT in the germline V gene. The CDR3 spells CASSYRGEQYF. The CDR3 bases are TGTGCCAGCAGTTATAGGGGCGAGCAGTACTTC.

The chain employs TRBV5-5 and TRBJ2-1; no reliable D call. V lost 4 bases and J lost 9, with 11 bases in between. The CDR3 has 12 residues. CDR1 SGHKS and CDR2 YYEKEE come from the germline V gene (reference sequence). The DNA of the CDR3 is TGTGCCAGCAGCCCCCCTCGTCCTGAGCAGTTCTTC. It specifies CASSPPRPEQFF.

This chain links TRBV3-1 (or the pseudogene TRBV3-2) with TRBJ2-3; D perhaps matches TRBD2 (6 bases). CDR3 length: 15 residues. Trimming cost V 4 bases and J 4 bases, with 15 bases left between them. Germline V lookup: CDR1 LGHDT, CDR2 YNNKEL (reference sequence). The CDR3 sequence is CASSPGGVGADTQYF. CDR3 sequence (DNA): TGTGCCAGCAGCCCTGGAGGGGTTGGCGCAGATACGCAGTATTTT.

V and J are TRBV11-2 and TRBJ2-5; 11 nucleotides line up with TRBD1. This CDR3 is 16 amino acids long. Germline loops: CDR1 SGHAT, CDR2 FQNNGV. Trimming took 3 bases from V and 6 from J; bases not matched to a gene: 9. The CDR3 reads CASSLIGQGAQKTQYF. The DNA of the CDR3 is TGTGCCAGCAGCTTGATAGGACAGGGGGCTCAAAAGACCCAGTACTTC.

This rearrangement joins TRBV13 to TRBJ2-7; TRBD2 matches at 9 bases. After removal of 0 bases from V and 2 bases from J, the junction contained 2 bases not matched to a gene. The V gene's germline CDR1 is PRHDT and CDR2 FYEKMQ (reference sequence). The CDR3 contains 15 residues. The CDR3 protein is CASSLGTSGPYEQYF. The CDR3 DNA is TGTGCCAGCAGCTTAGGGACTAGCGGCCCCTACGAGCAGTACTTC.

The CDR3 DNA is TGCGCCAGCAGCCAAGATTCCGGGGCGGGAAACTATGGCTACACCTTC. It translates to CASSQDSGAGNYGYTF. The chain couples TRBV4-3 to TRBJ1-2, with D perhaps TRBD1 (5 bases). The V and J ends lost 0 bases and 2 bases respectively, with 13 bases between them. The CDR3 covers 16 residues. The germline V gene has CDR1 LGHNA and CDR2 YSLEER.

This rearrangement joins TRBV19 to TRBJ2-1, with TRBD2 identical over 7 bases. V shed 5 bases and J 6 bases; nucleotides not matched to a gene: 13. This CDR3 is 16 amino acids long. Germline CDR1 LNHDA, CDR2 SQIVND (reference sequence). CDR3 sequence: CASSFSAGDILNEQFF. The CDR3, as DNA: TGTGCCAGTAGTTTTTCGGCGGGAGATATTCTCAATGAGCAGTTCTTC. The complete variable domain, with remaining parts taken from reference TRBV19 and TRBJ2-1, reads DGGITQSPKYLFRKEGQNVTLSCEQNLNHDAMYWYRQDPGQGLRLIYYSQIVNDFQKGDIAEGYSVSREKKESFPLTVTSAQKNPTAFYLCASSFSAGDILNEQFFGPGTRLTVL.

The V call is TRBV9, the J call TRBJ2-5; TRBD2 might be the D (5 bases). Germline-derived CDR1 and CDR2 are SGDLS and YYNGEE. Trimming left V 6 bases short and J 2 bases short, with 11 bases between. This CDR3 has 13 amino acids. The CDR3 coding sequence is TGTGCCAGCAACACGGGGTGGCAAGAGACCCAGTACTTC. Its protein is CASNTGWQETQYF.

The chain carries TRBV5-4 and TRBJ2-1, with 7 nucleotides matching TRBD2. The germline gives CDR1 SGHNT, CDR2 YYREEE (reference sequence). The CDR3 has 15 residues. V shed 4 bases, J shed 4 bases, and the junction held 8 bases outside the gene matches. CDR3 sequence reads: CASSPPQAGYNEQFF. DNA for the CDR3: TGTGCCAGCAGCCCCCCACAAGCGGGGTACAATGAGCAGTTCTTC.

The chain has TRBV6-5 and TRBJ2-7, with 8 bases that match TRBD1. Trimming at V came to 5 bases and at J to 4 bases, leaving 7 bases not matched to a gene. The CDR3 is 14 residues long. Germline-derived CDR1 and CDR2 are MNHEY and SVGAGI. The CDR3 DNA reads as TGTGCCAGCAGTCGGTGGACAGGGAGGTACGAGCAGTACTTC. Its protein is CASSRWTGRYEQYF.

CDR3 sequence reads: CASSTLDRYNEQFF. Here the CDR3 DNA reads TGTGCCAGCAGCACCTTGGACAGGTACAATGAGCAGTTCTTC. The chain carries TRBV6-2 or TRBV6-3 and TRBJ2-1, with 7 bases lining up with TRBD1. Germline V gene data show CDR1 as MNHEY and CDR2 as SVGEGT. The CDR3 is made up of 14 amino acids. Germline trimming cut 6 bases from V and 4 bases from J; bases unmatched to any gene: 6.

The chain employs TRBV29-1 and TRBJ2-7; possibly TRBD2 for D (5 bases). The CDR3 sequence is 15 residues long. In germline, CDR1 is SQVTM, CDR2 ANQGSEA. Trimming removed 2 bases at V and 4 bases at J, with 18 bases between. The CDR3 sequence: CSVEIEGLLSYEQYF. DNA for the CDR3: TGCAGCGTTGAAATAGAGGGCCTCCTGTCATACGAGCAGTACTTC.

This chain connects TRBV29-1 to TRBJ2-7; 9 positions agree with TRBD2. The CDR3 length is 15 residues. V lost 3 bases to trimming and J lost 2 bases; unmatched junction nucleotides: 8. Germline-derived CDR1 and CDR2 are SQVTM and ANQGSEA. As DNA, the CDR3 is TGCAGCGTTGATGTCCGCGGGAGGGGGCCCTACGAGCAGTACTTC. As protein: CSVDVRGRGPYEQYF.

The rearrangement joins TRBV5-1 to TRBJ2-1, with TRBD1 identical over 8 bases. The CDR3 totals 16 residues. The V segment lost 3 bases and the J segment 10 bases; nucleotides outside the gene matches: 15. CDR1 and CDR2 from the germline V gene are SGHRS and YFSETQ. CDR3 in DNA: TGCGCCAGCAGCTGGGATCAGGGGGCAGGTTCGTTAGAGCAGTTCTTC. Amino acids: CASSWDQGAGSLEQFF.

The chain employs TRBV6-5 and TRBJ2-5; TRBD1 matches 7 bases. The CDR3 runs to 15 residues. The V gene end was trimmed by 0 bases and the J gene end by 1 base; junction bases not matched to a gene: 2. Germline CDR1 is MNHEY and CDR2 is SVGAGI. CDR3: CASSYSTGFQETQYF. The DNA of the CDR3 is TGTGCCAGCAGTTACTCGACAGGGTTCCAAGAGACCCAGTACTTC.

J is TRBJ2-5 and V is TRBV21-1; the table names TRBD2, a call not compared with the DNA. TRBV21-1 is flagged as a pseudogene. The CDR3 contains 14 residues. In nucleotides, the CDR3 is TGTGCCAGCAGATTCCGGGAGCCACAAGAGACCCAGTACTTC. Residues: CASRFREPQETQYF.

CDR3 residues: CASSSGTSETQFF. As DNA, the CDR3 is TGTGCCAGCAGCTCCGGGACTAGCGAGACCCAGTTCTTC. The chain recombines TRBV7-3 with TRBJ2-1, with 10 bases fitting TRBD2. This CDR3 contains 13 residues. From germline, CDR1 is SGHTA and CDR2 FQGTGA. V lost 4 bases to trimming and J lost 13 bases; unmatched junction nucleotides: 7.

Only a few counts were recorded for this clone. V and J are TRBV11-3 and TRBJ2-2; weak D call: TRBD2 (6 bases). In germline, CDR1 is SGHNT, CDR2 YENEEA. Trimming removed 3 bases at V and 4 bases at J, with 6 bases between. The CDR3 runs 13 residues. As DNA, the CDR3 is TGTGCCAGCAGCTTGCGGGGCACCGGGGAGCTGTTTTTT. This gives the protein CASSLRGTGELFF.

The chain carries TRBV2 and TRBJ1-1, with 7 bases identical to TRBD1. The V segment lost 5 bases and the J segment 5 bases; nucleotides outside the gene matches: 11. CDR3 length: 15 residues. Germline-derived CDR1 and CDR2 are SNHLY and FYNNEI. Here the CDR3 DNA reads TGTGCCAGCAGTTGGCTTGCGGCAGGGGGAACTGAAGCTTTCTTT. Translated: CASSWLAAGGTEAFF.

This chain connects TRBV18 to TRBJ2-7; D possibly corresponds to TRBD1 (6 bases). The CDR3 extends over 14 amino acids. In germline, CDR1 is KGHSH, CDR2 LQKENI. V was shortened by 3 bases and J by 4 bases, with 13 bases between the two germline ends. Written as DNA, the CDR3 is TGTGCCAGCTCACCGGGACATGTGACTTACGAGCAGTACTTC. This gives the protein CASSPGHVTYEQYF.

The chain employs TRBV18 and TRBJ1-4, with D hard to call. V was pared by 5 bases and J by 8 bases, with 15 bases between. The CDR3 runs to 14 residues. The germline V gene encodes CDR1 KGHSH and CDR2 LQKENI. This chain's CDR3 is CASSFKGVGEKLFF. CDR3 nucleotides: TGTGCCAGCTCATTCAAAGGAGTTGGGGAAAAACTGTTTTTT.

This clone has only a few counts. This chain uses TRBV19 with TRBJ1-2; TRBD1 might be the D (5 bases). Trimming took off 7 bases at V and 7 bases at J, with 19 bases between the two ends. Germline CDR1 is LNHDA and CDR2 is SQIVND (reference sequence). This CDR3 is 14 amino acids long. The CDR3 DNA reads TGTGCCAGTATAAAGGCAGGGCGAGAGAGTGGCTACACCTTC. As protein: CASIKAGRESGYTF.

This clone was seen only a few times. The V call is TRBV18, the J call TRBJ2-5; D is perhaps TRBD2 (5 bases). Germline-derived CDR1 and CDR2 are KGHSH and LQKENI. The germline V and J ends were trimmed by 4 bases and 3 bases, with 9 bases remaining between them. CDR3 length equals 13 residues. The CDR3 reads CASSRSGKETQYF. The CDR3, as DNA: TGTGCCAGCTCACGGAGCGGCAAAGAGACCCAGTACTTC.